The 6 T cell receptor beta chains in this list originate from one sample, sequenced in a study of T cell repertoires in cytomegalovirus infection. TCRdb fed the reads into MiXCR, producing one record per CDR3 protein. The repertoire holds 290,000 or so distinct CDR3 sequences, with about 25% as singletons. Sequenced input: PBMCs. Receptors were obtained from a human donor in good health (CMV status not recorded). Some clones in this sample may be carry-over from other donors' samples.

This clonotype was detected ten times or more. This chain links TRBV28 with TRBJ2-3, with TRBD2 matching over 8 bases. The CDR3 has 14 amino acids. The trim removed 5 bases at V and 4 bases at J, leaving 5 bases unmatched. CDR1 is MDHEN, CDR2 SYDVKM, per germline. The CDR3 bases are TGTGCCAGCAGTCCTCCGGGACTAGCAGATACGCAGTATTTT. Amino acids: CASSPPGLADTQYF.

This clonotype was counted a few times. V gene TRBV7-2 combines with J gene TRBJ1-1; TRBD1 is a possible D gene (5 bases). The CDR3 is made up of 13 amino acids. Germline V lookup: CDR1 SGHTA, CDR2 FQGNSA. V lost 5 bases to trimming and J lost 7 bases, with 14 bases between them. The CDR3 DNA is TGTGCCAGCAGCCTTAGGATGGGGGGTGAAGCTTTCTTT. It codes for CASSLRMGGEAFF.

This chain links TRBV20-1 with TRBJ1-4; D unclear. The CDR3 contains 15 residues. Trimming removed 0 bases at V and 8 bases at J, with 16 bases between. Per the germline V gene, CDR1 is DFQATT and CDR2 is SNEGSKA (reference sequence). The DNA for the CDR3 is TGCAGTGCTAGAGATGAGGGAGCTATGGGGGAAAAACTGTTTTTT. Protein product: CSARDEGAMGEKLFF.

The chain links TRBV19 to TRBJ1-5; D is uncertain. CDR3 length: 12 amino acids. V lost 4 bases and J lost 5, with 6 bases in between. Germline V gives CDR1 LNHDA, CDR2 SQIVND (reference sequence). The CDR3 loop reads CASSTWDQPQHF. CDR3 DNA: TGTGCCAGTAGTACCTGGGATCAGCCCCAGCATTTT. The full variable domain, its missing parts supplied by reference TRBV19 and TRBJ1-5, is DGGITQSPKYLFRKEGQNVTLSCEQNLNHDAMYWYRQDPGQGLRLIYYSQIVNDFQKGDIAEGYSVSREKKESFPLTVTSAQKNPTAFYLCASSTWDQPQHFGDGTRLSIL.

The table lists this clonotype with many counts. CDR3 sequence (DNA): TGTGCCAGCAGCACCACCGGGACAGCTTATGGCTACACCTTC. This sequence encodes CASSTTGTAYGYTF. J is TRBJ1-2 and V is TRBV7-2, with 7 bases lining up with TRBD1. Germline CDR1 and CDR2: SGHTA and FQGNSA. The V gene end was trimmed by 5 bases and the J gene end by 5 bases; junction bases not matched to a gene: 8. The CDR3 has 14 amino acids.

The chain links TRBV29-1 to TRBJ2-3, with D unresolved. CDR1 SQVTM and CDR2 ANQGSEA come from the germline V gene. This CDR3 spans 11 amino acids. The V gene lost 8 bases and the J gene lost 4 bases, with 10 bases spanning the gap. The CDR3 coding sequence is TGCAGCCTCGGACCGCCAGATACGCAGTATTTT. It codes for CSLGPPDTQYF.